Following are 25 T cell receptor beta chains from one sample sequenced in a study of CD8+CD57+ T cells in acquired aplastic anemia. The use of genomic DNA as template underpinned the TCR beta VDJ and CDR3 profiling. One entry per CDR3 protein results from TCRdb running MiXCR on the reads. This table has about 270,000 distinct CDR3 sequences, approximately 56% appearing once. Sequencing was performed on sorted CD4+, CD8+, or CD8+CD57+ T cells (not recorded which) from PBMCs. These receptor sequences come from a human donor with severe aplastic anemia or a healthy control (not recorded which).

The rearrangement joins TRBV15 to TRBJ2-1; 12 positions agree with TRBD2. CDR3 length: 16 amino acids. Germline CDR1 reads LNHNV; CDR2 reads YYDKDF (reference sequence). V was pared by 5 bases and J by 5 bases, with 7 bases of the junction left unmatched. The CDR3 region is CATSGRTSGNHNEQFF. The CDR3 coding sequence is TGTGCCACCAGCGGAAGGACTAGCGGGAACCACAATGAGCAGTTCTTC.

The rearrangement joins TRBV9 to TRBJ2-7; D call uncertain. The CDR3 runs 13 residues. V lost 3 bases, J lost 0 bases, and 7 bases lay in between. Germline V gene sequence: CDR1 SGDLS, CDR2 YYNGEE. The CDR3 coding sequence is TGTGCCAGCAGCGCGCCTAACTCCTACGAGCAGTACTTC. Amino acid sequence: CASSAPNSYEQYF.

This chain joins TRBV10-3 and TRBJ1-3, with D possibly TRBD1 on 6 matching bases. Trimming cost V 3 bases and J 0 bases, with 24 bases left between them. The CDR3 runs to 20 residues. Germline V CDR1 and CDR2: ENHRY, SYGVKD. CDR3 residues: CAISDPTIGGRTSSGNTIYF. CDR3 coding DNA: TGTGCCATCAGTGACCCGACCATAGGGGGGCGAACGAGCTCTGGAAACACCATATATTTT.

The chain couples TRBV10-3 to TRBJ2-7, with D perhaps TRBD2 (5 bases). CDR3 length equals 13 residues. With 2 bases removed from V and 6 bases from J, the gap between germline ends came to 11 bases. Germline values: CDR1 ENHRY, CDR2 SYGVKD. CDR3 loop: CAISEGEPPEQYF. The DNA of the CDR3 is TGTGCCATCAGTGAGGGGGAGCCCCCCGAGCAGTACTTC.

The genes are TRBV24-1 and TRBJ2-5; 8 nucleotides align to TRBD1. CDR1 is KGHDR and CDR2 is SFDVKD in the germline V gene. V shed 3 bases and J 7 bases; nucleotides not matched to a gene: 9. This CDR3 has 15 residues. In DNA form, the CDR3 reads TGTGCCACCAGTGATACCCCCGGACAGGGAGGGACCCAGTACTTC. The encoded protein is CATSDTPGQGGTQYF.

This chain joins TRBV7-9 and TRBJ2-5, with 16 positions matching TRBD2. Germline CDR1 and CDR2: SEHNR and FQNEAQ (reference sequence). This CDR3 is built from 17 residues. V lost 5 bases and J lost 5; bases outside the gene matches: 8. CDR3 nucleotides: TGTGCCAGCAGCCCAGGGACTAGCGGGGGGGTACATGAGACCCAGTACTTC. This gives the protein CASSPGTSGGVHETQYF.

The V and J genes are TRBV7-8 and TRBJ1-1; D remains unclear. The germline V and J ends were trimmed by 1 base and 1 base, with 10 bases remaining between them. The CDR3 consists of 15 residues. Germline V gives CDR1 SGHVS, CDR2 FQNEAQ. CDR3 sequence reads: CASSLVESGNTEAFF. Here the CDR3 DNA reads TGTGCCAGCAGCTTAGTTGAGAGTGGGAACACTGAAGCTTTCTTT. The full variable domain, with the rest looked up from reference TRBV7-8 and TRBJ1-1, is GAGVSQSPRYKVAKRGQDVALRCDPISGHVSLFWYQQALGQGPEFLTYFQNEAQLDKSGLPSDRFFAERPEGSVSTLKIQRTQQEDSAVYLCASSLVESGNTEAFFGQGTRLTVV.

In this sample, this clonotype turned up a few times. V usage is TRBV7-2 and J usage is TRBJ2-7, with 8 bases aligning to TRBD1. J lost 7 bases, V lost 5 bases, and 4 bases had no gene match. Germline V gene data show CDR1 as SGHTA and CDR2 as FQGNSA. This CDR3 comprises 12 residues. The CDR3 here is CASSVRQGEQYF. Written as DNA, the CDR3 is TGTGCCAGCAGCGTCAGACAGGGGGAGCAGTACTTC.

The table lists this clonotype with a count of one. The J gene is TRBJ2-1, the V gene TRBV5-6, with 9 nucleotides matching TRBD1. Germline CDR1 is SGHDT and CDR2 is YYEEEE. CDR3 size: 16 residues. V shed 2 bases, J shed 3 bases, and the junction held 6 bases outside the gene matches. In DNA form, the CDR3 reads TGTGCCAGCAGCTTTACGGGACAGGGTATCTACAATGAGCAGTTCTTC. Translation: CASSFTGQGIYNEQFF.

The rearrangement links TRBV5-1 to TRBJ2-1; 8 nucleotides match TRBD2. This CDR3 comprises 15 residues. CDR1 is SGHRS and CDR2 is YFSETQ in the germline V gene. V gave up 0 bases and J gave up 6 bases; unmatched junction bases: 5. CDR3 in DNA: TGCGCCAGCAGCTTGGTCGGGAGGGACGGCAATGAGCAGTTCTTC. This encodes CASSLVGRDGNEQFF.

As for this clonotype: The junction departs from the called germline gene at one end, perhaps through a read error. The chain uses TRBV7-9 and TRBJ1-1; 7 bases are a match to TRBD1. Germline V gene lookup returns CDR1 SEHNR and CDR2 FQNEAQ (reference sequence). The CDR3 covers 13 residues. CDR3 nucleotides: TGTGCCAGCAGCTTTGGGACAGCCTCTGAGGCTTTCTTT. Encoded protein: CASSFGTASEAFF. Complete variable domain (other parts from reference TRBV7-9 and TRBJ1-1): DTGVSQNPRHKITKRGQNVTFRCDPISEHNRLYWYRQTLGQGPEFLTYFQNEAQLEKSRLLSDRFSAERPKGSFSTLEIQRTEQGDSAMYLCASSFGTASEAFFGQGTRLTVV.

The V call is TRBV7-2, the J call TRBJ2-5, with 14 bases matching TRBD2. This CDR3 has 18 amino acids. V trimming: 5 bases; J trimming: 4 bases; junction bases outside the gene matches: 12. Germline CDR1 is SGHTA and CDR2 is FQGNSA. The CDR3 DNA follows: TGTGCCAGCAGCCACTGTCCGGGACTAGCGGGGGAAGGAGAGACCCAGTACTTC. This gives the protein CASSHCPGLAGEGETQYF.

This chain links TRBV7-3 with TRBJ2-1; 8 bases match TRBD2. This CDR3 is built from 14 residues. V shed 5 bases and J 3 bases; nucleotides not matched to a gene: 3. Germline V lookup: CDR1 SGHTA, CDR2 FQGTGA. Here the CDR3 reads CASSREGIYNEQFF. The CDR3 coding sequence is TGTGCCAGCAGCCGGGAGGGGATCTACAATGAGCAGTTCTTC.

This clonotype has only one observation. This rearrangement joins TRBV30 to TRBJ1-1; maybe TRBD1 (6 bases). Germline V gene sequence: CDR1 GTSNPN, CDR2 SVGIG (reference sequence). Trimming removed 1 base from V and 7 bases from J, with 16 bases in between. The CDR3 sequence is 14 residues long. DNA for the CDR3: TGTGCCTGGAGTGGGCAGGACAGAAGTTTTGAAGCTTTCTTT. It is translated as CAWSGQDRSFEAFF.

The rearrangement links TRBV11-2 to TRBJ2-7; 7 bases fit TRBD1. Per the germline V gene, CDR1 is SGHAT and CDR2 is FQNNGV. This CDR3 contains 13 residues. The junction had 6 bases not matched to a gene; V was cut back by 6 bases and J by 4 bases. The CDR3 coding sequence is TGTGCCAGCAGAGAGACAGGGCGGTACGAGCAGTACTTC. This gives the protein CASRETGRYEQYF.

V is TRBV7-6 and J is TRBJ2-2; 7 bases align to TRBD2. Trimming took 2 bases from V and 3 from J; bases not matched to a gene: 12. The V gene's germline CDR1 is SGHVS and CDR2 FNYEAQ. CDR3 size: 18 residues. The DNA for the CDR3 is TGTGCCAGCAGCTTACCCCCCGAGACTAGCCGCTACACCGGGGAGCTGTTTTTT. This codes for CASSLPPETSRYTGELFF.

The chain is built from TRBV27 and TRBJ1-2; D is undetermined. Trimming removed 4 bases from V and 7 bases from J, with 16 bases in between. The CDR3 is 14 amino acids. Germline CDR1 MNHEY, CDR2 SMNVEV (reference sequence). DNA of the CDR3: TGTGCCAGCAGTTCCCTCCTTAGTGTAGGTGGCTACACCTTC. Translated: CASSSLLSVGGYTF.

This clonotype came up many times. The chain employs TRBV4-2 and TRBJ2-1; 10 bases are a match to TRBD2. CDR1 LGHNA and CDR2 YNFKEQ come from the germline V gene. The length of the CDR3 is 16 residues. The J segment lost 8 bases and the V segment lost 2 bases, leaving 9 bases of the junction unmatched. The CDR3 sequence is CASSQISGGAAYEQFF. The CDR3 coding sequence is TGTGCCAGCAGCCAAATAAGCGGGGGGGCCGCCTATGAGCAGTTCTTC.

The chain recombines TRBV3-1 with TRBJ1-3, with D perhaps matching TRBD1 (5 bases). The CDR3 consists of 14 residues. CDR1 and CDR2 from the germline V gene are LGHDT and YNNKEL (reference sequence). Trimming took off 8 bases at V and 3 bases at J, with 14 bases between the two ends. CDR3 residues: CASSSGLGGNTIYF. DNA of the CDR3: TGTGCCAGCTCTTCAGGGTTGGGTGGAAACACCATATATTTT.

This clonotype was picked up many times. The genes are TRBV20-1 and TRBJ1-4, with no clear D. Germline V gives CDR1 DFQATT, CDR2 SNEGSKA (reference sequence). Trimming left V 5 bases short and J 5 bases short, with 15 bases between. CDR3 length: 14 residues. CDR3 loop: CSAFNPGRNEKLFF. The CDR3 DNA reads TGCAGTGCTTTCAACCCCGGGAGGAATGAAAAACTGTTTTTT.

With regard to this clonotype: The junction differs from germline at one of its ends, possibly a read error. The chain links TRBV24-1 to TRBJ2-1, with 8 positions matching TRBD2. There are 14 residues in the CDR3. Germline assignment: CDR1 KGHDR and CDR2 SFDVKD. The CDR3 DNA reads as TGTGCCAGCAGTTTTTTACTAGCGGTGAATGAGCAGTTCTTC. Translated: CASSFLLAVNEQFF.

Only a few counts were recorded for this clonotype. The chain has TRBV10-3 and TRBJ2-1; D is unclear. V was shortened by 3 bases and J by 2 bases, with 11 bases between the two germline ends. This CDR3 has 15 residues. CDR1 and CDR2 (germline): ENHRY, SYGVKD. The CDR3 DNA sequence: TGTGCCATCAGTGACTCGGGTGGGCCCTACAATGAGCAGTTCTTC. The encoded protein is CAISDSGGPYNEQFF.

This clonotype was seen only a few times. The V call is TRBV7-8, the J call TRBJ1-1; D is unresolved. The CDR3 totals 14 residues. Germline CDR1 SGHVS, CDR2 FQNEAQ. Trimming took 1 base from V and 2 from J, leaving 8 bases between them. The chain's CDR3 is CASSLGTLNTEAFF. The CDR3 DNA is TGTGCCAGCAGCTTAGGCACCCTTAACACTGAAGCTTTCTTT.

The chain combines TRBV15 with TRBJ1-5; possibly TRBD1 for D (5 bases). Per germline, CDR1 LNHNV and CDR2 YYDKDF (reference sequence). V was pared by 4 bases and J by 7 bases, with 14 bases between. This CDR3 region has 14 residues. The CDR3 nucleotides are TGTGCCACCAGCATGTCCGGAGGGGACCAGCCCCAGCATTTT. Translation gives CATSMSGGDQPQHF.

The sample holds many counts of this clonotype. CDR3 region: CASSVDSNTGELFF. The CDR3 nucleotides are TGTGCCAGCAGCGTAGACTCGAACACCGGGGAGCTGTTTTTT. The chain employs TRBV9 and TRBJ2-2, with no clear D. The CDR3 runs 14 residues. In germline, CDR1 is SGDLS, CDR2 YYNGEE. V was trimmed by 0 bases and J by 0 bases, leaving 3 bases between them.